This T cell receptor beta chain is drawn from a study of control samples from healthy donors and cancer patients. CDR1 and CDR2 from the germline V gene are GTSNPN and SVGIG (reference sequence). Trimming pared 4 bases from V and 3 bases from J, leaving 7 bases between. CDR3 length: 12 amino acids. Using immunoSEQ multiplex PCR, the repertoire was profiled, and TCRdb retains in-frame clones only, with some absent. The profile shows 150,000 or so clones, 92% of them singletons. The sequencing sample was made of blood. The V and J genes are TRBV30 and TRBJ1-3, with D tentatively TRBD1 (5 bases). The TCR sequence derives from a woman in her thirties in good health. This CDR3 is CAWTGGGNTIYF. The CDR3 nucleotides read TGTGCCTGGACCGGGGGTGGAAACACCATATATTTT.